Presented here are 18 T cell receptor beta chains from one specimen sequenced in a study of response to subunit inactivated influenza vaccine. Using its own MiXCR run on the RT-PCR reads, TCRdb lists one record per CDR3 protein. The table shows around 790,000 distinct CDR3 sequences, with 21% occurring only once. The sequencing here drew on PBMCs from blood, taken more than 4 days after vaccination. Source of these receptors: a man aged 50-60 years who received an inactivated influenza vaccine.

The rearrangement uses TRBV12-3 or TRBV12-4 and TRBJ1-5; a possible D gene is TRBD1 (5 bases). There are 16 residues in the CDR3. Trimming took off 1 base at V and 6 bases at J, with 16 bases between the two ends. The CDR3 DNA is TGTGCCAGCAGTTTAGGAGGGGCGCACAGTCCTCAGCCCCAGCATTTT. This encodes CASSLGGAHSPQPQHF.

This clonotype was observed a handful of times. The chain has TRBV12-3 or TRBV12-4 and TRBJ2-2, with TRBD2 as a possible D gene (5 bases). The CDR3 runs to 13 residues. Trimming left V 2 bases short and J 8 bases short, with 9 bases between. The CDR3 reads CASSLNLAGELFF. As DNA, the CDR3 is TGTGCCAGCAGTTTAAATCTAGCAGGGGAGCTGTTTTTT.

Only a few counts were recorded for this clonotype. CDR3 nucleotide sequence: TGTGCCAGCAGAAGTCCCGGGACACGCACAGATACGCAGTATTTT. Encoded protein: CASRSPGTRTDTQYF. This chain links TRBV7-8 with TRBJ2-3, with D perhaps TRBD1 (6 bases). Germline V gives CDR1 SGHVS, CDR2 FQNEAQ. The CDR3 totals 15 residues. V lost 6 bases and J lost 1, with 14 bases in between.

The CDR3 region has the DNA TGTGCCATCAGTGAGTCGACCGCGCCAACCTACGAGCAGTACTTC. Amino acid sequence: CAISESTAPTYEQYF. The chain links TRBV10-3 to TRBJ2-7, with D uncertain. This CDR3 has 15 residues. Between the trimmed V and J ends, which lost 0 bases and 2 bases, there was a span of 11 bases. CDR1 and CDR2 from the germline V gene are ENHRY and SYGVKD.

J is TRBJ2-7 and V is TRBV29-1; D could derive from TRBD1 or TRBD2 (6 bases each). V lost 4 bases to trimming and J lost 6 bases, with 16 bases between them. The CDR3 contains 13 residues. The germline V gene has CDR1 SQVTM and CDR2 ANQGSEA. The CDR3 loop is CSVGSGGGSEQYF. The CDR3 coding sequence is TGCAGCGTTGGCAGCGGAGGGGGATCCGAGCAGTACTTC.

This chain uses TRBV6-1 with TRBJ2-3; 7 bases map to TRBD1. Germline assignment: CDR1 MNHNS and CDR2 SASEGT. This CDR3 comprises 17 residues. V lost 5 bases and J lost 6; bases outside the gene matches: 17. The DNA of the CDR3 is TGTGCCAGCAGTAAATACAGGGGATATGCAGTGAGGGATACGCAGTATTTT. This translates into CASSKYRGYAVRDTQYF.

The table lists this clonotype with a few counts. V usage is TRBV5-1 and J usage is TRBJ2-7, with D possibly TRBD1 on 6 matching bases. The CDR3 spans 15 residues. V was clipped by 6 bases and J by 2 bases, with 18 bases between them. The germline gives CDR1 SGHRS, CDR2 YFSETQ. CDR3 in DNA: TGCGCCAGCACCAAGACCGGGACAAGAGCCTACGAGCAGTACTTC. Translation gives CASTKTGTRAYEQYF.

In this sample, this clonotype turned up once. V gene TRBV12-3 or TRBV12-4 combines with J gene TRBJ2-3; no firm D call. The CDR3 contains 15 residues. The V and J ends lost 5 bases and 5 bases respectively, with 17 bases between them. CDR3 nucleotide sequence: TGTGCCAGCAGTCCCCTATGGGCCGGCAAAGATACGCAGTATTTT. It translates to CASSPLWAGKDTQYF.

This chain uses TRBV16 with TRBJ2-3, with unresolved D. The CDR3 is 12 residues long. Looked up from germline, CDR1 is KGHSY and CDR2 is FQNENV. Deletions cut 1 base from V and 7 bases from J, with 6 bases between. The DNA of the CDR3 is TGTGCCAGCAGCCAATATGGGAATACGCAGTATTTT. Translating gives CASSQYGNTQYF.

This chain uses TRBV28 with TRBJ2-1; 12 bases line up with TRBD2. The CDR3 totals 15 residues. V trimming: 6 bases; J trimming: 9 bases; junction bases outside the gene matches: 9. Germline V lookup: CDR1 MDHEN, CDR2 SYDVKM. DNA of the CDR3: TGTGCCAGCAGACATCTAGCGGGAGGGCCGGGTGAGCAGTTCTTC. This encodes CASRHLAGGPGEQFF.

This chain connects TRBV4-3 to TRBJ2-7; D gene uncertain. This CDR3 is built from 17 residues. Deletions cut 0 bases from V and 3 bases from J, with 18 bases between. The germline V gene encodes CDR1 LGHNA and CDR2 YSLEER. Here the CDR3 reads CASSQDTRSTALYEQYF. The CDR3 nucleotides are TGCGCCAGCAGCCAAGATACCAGGAGCACAGCCCTCTACGAGCAGTACTTC.

This sequence joins TRBV4-2 and TRBJ2-5; D possibly corresponds to TRBD1 (5 bases). This CDR3 has 13 amino acids. The germline CDR1 and CDR2 sequences are LGHNA and YNFKEQ. The ends were cut back, 0 bases at V and 5 bases at J, with 7 bases in the middle. CDR3 sequence: CASSQDRDETQYF. The CDR3 DNA is TGTGCCAGCAGCCAAGACAGGGATGAGACCCAGTACTTC.

This clonotype turned up a few times. The chain links TRBV5-1 to TRBJ2-2, with unresolved D. Trimming pared 0 bases from V and 0 bases from J, leaving 9 bases between. CDR1 and CDR2 (germline): SGHRS, YFSETQ. There are 16 residues in the CDR3. CDR3 coding DNA: TGCGCCAGCAGCTTGGACATTGGAGCGAACACCGGGGAGCTGTTTTTT. Translated: CASSLDIGANTGELFF.

In nucleotides, the CDR3 is TGCAGCGTTGCAGGGCCAATAACTGAAGCTTTCTTT. Its translation is CSVAGPITEAFF. The V call is TRBV29-1, the J call TRBJ1-1; D perhaps matches TRBD1 (5 bases). V lost 4 bases, J lost 5 bases, and 11 bases lay in between. This CDR3 has 12 residues. In germline, CDR1 is SQVTM, CDR2 ANQGSEA.

The rearrangement uses TRBV24-1 and TRBJ2-1; TRBD1 aligns across 9 bases. CDR1 is KGHDR, CDR2 SFDVKD, per germline. CDR3 length: 17 amino acids. V lost 3 bases to trimming and J lost 8 bases; unmatched junction nucleotides: 13. CDR3 bases: TGTGCCACCAGTGATAACCGACGGGACAGGGCTAGAGATGAGCAGTTCTTC. It translates to CATSDNRRDRARDEQFF.

The J gene is TRBJ1-4, the V gene TRBV15, with 8 bases that match TRBD1. The CDR3 runs to 15 residues. Germline-derived CDR1 and CDR2 are LNHNV and YYDKDF (reference sequence). V lost 2 bases and J lost 5; bases outside the gene matches: 4. The CDR3 DNA sequence: TGTGCCACCAGCAGATCCGGGACAGGAAATGAAAAACTGTTTTTT. Encoded protein: CATSRSGTGNEKLFF.

The chain links TRBV10-3 to TRBJ2-5; possibly TRBD1 for D (6 bases). Germline CDR1 is ENHRY and CDR2 is SYGVKD. The CDR3 spans 15 residues. V was pared by 4 bases and J by 5 bases, with 17 bases between. CDR3 in amino acids: CAISVNQGPGETQYF. CDR3 nucleotides: TGTGCCATCAGTGTCAATCAGGGGCCGGGGGAGACCCAGTACTTC.

The chain joins TRBV20-1 to TRBJ1-4, with D possibly being TRBD1 (6 bases). V lost 4 bases, J lost 5 bases, and 11 bases lay in between. This CDR3 comprises 13 residues. Germline V gene sequence: CDR1 DFQATT, CDR2 SNEGSKA (reference sequence). The chain's CDR3 is CSAIGTLNEKLFF. Here the CDR3 DNA reads TGCAGTGCTATCGGGACATTGAATGAAAAACTGTTTTTT.